The 28 T cell receptor beta chains below come from one sample, sequenced in a study of T cell changes during pregnancy in multiple sclerosis. The repertoire was sequenced with immunoSEQ multiplex PCR; TCRdb's copy has only in-frame clones and lacks some. This table has roughly 88,000 clones, approximately 92% appearing once. Sample: peripheral blood, taken in the first trimester of pregnancy. The receptors come from a female donor with multiple sclerosis, enrolled in a pregnancy study.

This chain links TRBV5-5 with TRBJ2-1; a weak D match, TRBD1 (6 bases). The CDR3 consists of 16 residues. Per germline, CDR1 SGHKS and CDR2 YYEKEE (reference sequence). V lost 3 bases to trimming and J lost 4 bases, with 17 bases between them. The DNA of the CDR3 is TGTGCCAGCAGCTGGGATTTCGACAGGAGTTACAATGAGCAGTTCTTC. It yields the protein CASSWDFDRSYNEQFF.

This clone appeared a single time. The rearrangement links TRBV28 to TRBJ1-5; TRBD1 matches 8 bases. This CDR3 contains 15 residues. Per germline, CDR1 MDHEN and CDR2 SYDVKM. The V segment lost 2 bases and the J segment 4 bases; nucleotides outside the gene matches: 4. The CDR3 DNA follows: TGTGCCAGCAGTTTAGCGGACAGGGTTAATCAGCCCCAGCATTTT. Amino acid sequence: CASSLADRVNQPQHF.

CDR3 amino acids: CASSSGGITEAFF. In DNA, the CDR3 is TGTGCCAGCAGTTCAGGGGGAATCACTGAAGCTTTCTTT. The genes are TRBV2 and TRBJ1-1; 7 positions match TRBD1. This CDR3 has 13 residues. V was clipped by 5 bases and J by 4 bases; unmatched bases: 4. CDR1 is SNHLY and CDR2 is FYNNEI in the germline V gene.

The chain is built from TRBV2 and TRBJ1-2; 9 bases line up with TRBD1. The CDR3 spans 13 residues. The germline gives CDR1 SNHLY, CDR2 FYNNEI. V shed 7 bases, J shed 7 bases, and the junction held 7 bases outside the gene matches. This chain's CDR3 is CASIRTGGRGYTF. The DNA of the CDR3 is TGTGCCAGCATTCGAACAGGGGGCCGTGGCTACACCTTC.

The chain has TRBV19 and TRBJ2-2; 8 bases fit TRBD1. Per germline, CDR1 LNHDA and CDR2 SQIVND (reference sequence). The CDR3 is 16 residues long. V dropped 0 bases and J dropped 7; count of bases not matched to a gene: 7. CDR3 region: CASSIDRPRGHGELFF. CDR3 coding DNA: TGTGCCAGTAGTATAGATCGTCCCAGGGGGCACGGGGAGCTGTTTTTT. The full variable domain, rest sourced from reference TRBV19 and TRBJ2-2, is DGGITQSPKYLFRKEGQNVTLSCEQNLNHDAMYWYRQDPGQGLRLIYYSQIVNDFQKGDIAEGYSVSREKKESFPLTVTSAQKNPTAFYLCASSIDRPRGHGELFFGEGSRLTVL.

This chain uses TRBV4-1 with TRBJ2-7; the D is unclear. V was trimmed by 1 base and J by 1 base, leaving 11 bases between them. This CDR3 has 15 residues. Germline V gives CDR1 MGHRA, CDR2 YSYEKL. The CDR3 reads CASSQVKQPSYEQYF. Here the CDR3 DNA reads TGCGCCAGCAGCCAAGTAAAACAACCTTCCTACGAGCAGTACTTC.

The V and J genes are TRBV5-1 and TRBJ1-2; TRBD1 might be the D (5 bases). CDR1 SGHRS and CDR2 YFSETQ come from the germline V gene. Trimming cost V 7 bases and J 3 bases, with 19 bases left between them. The CDR3 loop spans 15 amino acids. The CDR3 spells CASYFDVGRDYGYTF. CDR3 DNA: TGCGCCAGCTATTTCGATGTGGGGCGAGACTATGGCTACACCTTC.

The rearrangement links TRBV4-1 to TRBJ2-5; 7 bases are shared with TRBD1. J lost 2 bases, V lost 3 bases, and 6 bases had no gene match. Per the germline V gene, CDR1 is MGHRA and CDR2 is YSYEKL. The CDR3 runs 15 residues. CDR3 amino acids: CASSQDPGQQETQYF. The DNA for the CDR3 is TGCGCCAGCAGCCAGGATCCGGGACAGCAAGAGACCCAGTACTTC.

J is TRBJ1-2 and V is TRBV11-2, with 12 bases identical to TRBD1. The ends lost 6 bases at V and 3 bases at J; junction bases unmatched: 11. This CDR3 is built from 17 residues. CDR1 is SGHAT, CDR2 FQNNGV, per germline. The CDR3 nucleotides read TGTGCCAGCAGACAACCGGGACAGGGGGCAAAGGACTATGGCTACACCTTC. Translating gives CASRQPGQGAKDYGYTF.

The chain links TRBV6-1 to TRBJ1-5, with 9 bases matching TRBD1. Germline CDR1 and CDR2: MNHNS and SASEGT. The ends lost 0 bases at V and 7 bases at J; junction bases unmatched: 4. There are 15 residues in the CDR3. CDR3 DNA sequence: TGTGCCAGCAGTGAAGCTACAGGGGGCGGCCAGCCCCAGCATTTT. Amino acid sequence: CASSEATGGGQPQHF.

CDR3 amino acids: CASSGLAGGPGEQFF. The CDR3 nucleotides are TGTGCCAGCAGTGGACTAGCGGGAGGGCCGGGTGAGCAGTTCTTC. The rearrangement uses TRBV28 and TRBJ2-1; 15 nucleotides agree with TRBD2. The junction had 5 bases not matched to a gene; V was cut back by 5 bases and J by 9 bases. Germline V gene lookup returns CDR1 MDHEN and CDR2 SYDVKM. CDR3 length equals 15 residues. Looking up the rest from reference TRBV28 and TRBJ2-1 gives the full variable domain: DVKVTQSSRYLVKRTGEKVFLECVQDMDHENMFWYRQDPGLGLRLIYFSYDVKMKEKGDIPEGYSVSREKKERFSLILESASTNQTSMYLCASSGLAGGPGEQFFGPGTRLTVL.

The rearrangement links TRBV19 to TRBJ2-3, with D possibly TRBD1 on 5 matching bases. The V and J ends lost 5 bases and 2 bases respectively, with 17 bases between them. Germline V gene sequence: CDR1 LNHDA, CDR2 SQIVND (reference sequence). CDR3 size: 16 residues. This chain's CDR3 is CASSPYEAGPTDTQYF. Here the CDR3 DNA reads TGTGCCAGTAGTCCCTATGAGGCAGGGCCCACAGATACGCAGTATTTT.

V and J are TRBV2 and TRBJ2-7; 9 positions match TRBD1. This CDR3 has 14 residues. V lost 7 bases to trimming and J lost 2 bases; unmatched junction nucleotides: 6. Germline CDR1 reads SNHLY; CDR2 reads FYNNEI. The DNA of the CDR3 is TGTGCCAGCACCGGGACAGGGCTACCCTACGAGCAGTACTTC. Translated: CASTGTGLPYEQYF.

CDR3 in amino acids: CASSRTGEDYGYTF. The DNA for the CDR3 is TGTGCCAGCAGCCGGACAGGGGAAGACTATGGCTACACCTTC. The rearrangement links TRBV28 to TRBJ1-2; 9 bases are a match to TRBD1. V lost 6 bases and J lost 3; bases outside the gene matches: 5. The CDR3 extends over 14 amino acids. From germline, CDR1 is MDHEN and CDR2 SYDVKM.

This rearrangement joins TRBV27 to TRBJ1-1, with TRBD1 as a possible D gene (5 bases). Germline lookup yields CDR1 MNHEY and CDR2 SMNVEV (reference sequence). The CDR3 has 13 amino acids. V was cut by 3 bases and J by 6 bases, with 11 bases left in between. The CDR3 loop is CASSFNRRAEAFF. CDR3 DNA: TGTGCCAGCAGTTTCAACAGGAGGGCTGAAGCTTTCTTT.

The V call is TRBV19, the J call TRBJ2-3; 7 bases align to TRBD1. The CDR3 is made up of 14 amino acids. In germline, CDR1 is LNHDA, CDR2 SQIVND (reference sequence). V was pared by 4 bases and J by 2 bases, with 3 bases of the junction left unmatched. The CDR3 DNA reads as TGTGCCAGTAGTAAGGGACAGCCCACAGATACGCAGTATTTT. It specifies CASSKGQPTDTQYF.

The CDR3 DNA is TGCGCCAGCAGCGCGGCGGGACAGGGAACTAATGAAAAACTGTTTTTT. Translated: CASSAAGQGTNEKLFF. The chain carries TRBV5-1 and TRBJ1-4; TRBD1 aligns across 9 bases. Looked up from germline, CDR1 is SGHRS and CDR2 is YFSETQ. The CDR3 has 16 residues. The V and J ends lost 4 bases and 1 base, in that order; junction bases with no gene match: 5. The full variable domain, completed using reference TRBV5-1 and TRBJ1-4, is KAGVTQTPRYLIKTRGQQVTLSCSPISGHRSVSWYQQTPGQGLQFLFEYFSETQRNKGNFPGRFSGRQFSNSRSEMNVSTLELGDSALYLCASSAAGQGTNEKLFFGSGTQLSVL.

The J gene is TRBJ2-4, the V gene TRBV30; possibly TRBD2 for D (5 bases). The V end lost 4 bases, the J end lost 9 bases, and 16 bases lay between the germline ends. Per the germline V gene, CDR1 is GTSNPN and CDR2 is SVGIG (reference sequence). There are 13 residues in the CDR3. The CDR3 loop reads CAWKEAVWGIQYF. CDR3 in DNA: TGTGCCTGGAAGGAAGCGGTTTGGGGCATTCAGTACTTC.

The chain has TRBV5-6 and TRBJ2-3; 11 bases agree with TRBD2. V trimming: 1 base; J trimming: 6 bases; junction bases outside the gene matches: 10. Per the germline V gene, CDR1 is SGHDT and CDR2 is YYEEEE. The CDR3 has 17 amino acids. The CDR3 here is CASSLQLLAGGRDTQYF. CDR3 bases: TGTGCCAGCAGCTTGCAACTATTAGCGGGAGGGAGGGATACGCAGTATTTT.

The rearrangement links TRBV5-1 to TRBJ2-2; D is perhaps TRBD1 (6 bases). V dropped 5 bases and J dropped 5 bases, with 10 bases sitting between them. This CDR3 is built from 13 residues. Germline values: CDR1 SGHRS, CDR2 YFSETQ. The CDR3 nucleotides read TGCGCCAGCAGTTTAGACAGGACCGGGGAGCTGTTTTTT. Translating gives CASSLDRTGELFF.

This chain links TRBV6-9 with TRBJ2-7; TRBD1 is a possible D gene (5 bases). Germline lookup yields CDR1 MNHGY and CDR2 SVAAGI. V shed 6 bases and J shed 3 bases, with 12 bases lying between them. CDR3 length: 13 amino acids. The CDR3 region has the DNA TGTGCCAGCAGCCCGGACACGATCTACGAGCAGTACTTC. As protein: CASSPDTIYEQYF.

This chain connects TRBV19 to TRBJ2-6; D unclear. Trimming removed 7 bases from V and 0 bases from J, with 13 bases in between. The CDR3 is 16 amino acids. Germline V gene sequence: CDR1 LNHDA, CDR2 SQIVND (reference sequence). Written as DNA, the CDR3 is TGTGCCAGTACCCTCCAGGTGGGCTCTGGGGCCAACGTCCTGACTTTC. It translates to CASTLQVGSGANVLTF.

This chain links TRBV19 with TRBJ2-2, with TRBD1 as a possible D gene (5 bases). The CDR3 consists of 14 residues. Trimming pared 5 bases from V and 2 bases from J, leaving 9 bases between. The V gene's germline CDR1 is LNHDA and CDR2 SQIVND (reference sequence). The CDR3 nucleotides read TGTGCCAGTAGTCGACAGCCTAACACCGGGGAGCTGTTTTTT. Encoded protein: CASSRQPNTGELFF.

This chain links TRBV12-5 with TRBJ1-4, with 8 bases that match TRBD1. This CDR3 has 14 residues. With 5 bases clipped from V and 10 bases from J, the junction kept 9 bases outside the gene matches. Germline lookup yields CDR1 LGHNT and CDR2 FRNRAP. The CDR3 is CASGGTGDGRKLFF. The CDR3 DNA is TGTGCTAGTGGTGGGACAGGAGATGGGCGAAAACTGTTTTTT.

The V call is TRBV7-2, the J call TRBJ2-2; the D is unclear. Looked up from germline, CDR1 is SGHTA and CDR2 is FQGNSA. The V gene lost 6 bases and the J gene lost 5 bases, with 7 bases spanning the gap. The length of the CDR3 is 12 residues. The CDR3 DNA is TGTGCCAGCAGTTGGAGTACCGGGGAGCTGTTTTTT. Translated: CASSWSTGELFF.

CDR3 protein: CASSLQGAGANVLTF. The CDR3 bases are TGTGCCAGCAGCCTACAGGGGGCTGGGGCCAACGTCCTGACTTTC. V usage is TRBV5-6 and J usage is TRBJ2-6; 8 bases line up with TRBD1. Looked up from germline, CDR1 is SGHDT and CDR2 is YYEEEE. The CDR3 loop spans 15 amino acids. J lost 2 bases, V lost 4 bases, and 2 bases had no gene match. The full variable domain, in which reference TRBV5-6 and TRBJ2-6 provide the parts outside the CDR3, is DAGVTQSPTHLIKTRGQQVTLRCSPKSGHDTVSWYQQALGQGPQFIFQYYEEEERQRGNFPDRFSGHQFPNYSSELNVNALLLGDSALYLCASSLQGAGANVLTFGAGSRLTVL.

V gene TRBV11-2 combines with J gene TRBJ1-1, with D unresolved. CDR1 is SGHAT, CDR2 FQNNGV, per germline. V was pared by 3 bases and J by 2 bases, with 10 bases between. CDR3 length equals 14 residues. CDR3 in amino acids: CASSLSGGNTEAFF. CDR3 bases: TGTGCCAGCAGCTTGAGTGGCGGAAACACTGAAGCTTTCTTT.

This rearrangement joins TRBV6-5 to TRBJ1-1; D not resolved. The ends were cut back, 0 bases at V and 3 bases at J, with 8 bases in the middle. This CDR3 spans 14 amino acids. CDR1 is MNHEY and CDR2 is SVGAGI in the germline V gene. As DNA, the CDR3 is TGTGCCAGCAGTTACTCGGGCGGGTACACTGAAGCTTTCTTT. Protein sequence: CASSYSGGYTEAFF.